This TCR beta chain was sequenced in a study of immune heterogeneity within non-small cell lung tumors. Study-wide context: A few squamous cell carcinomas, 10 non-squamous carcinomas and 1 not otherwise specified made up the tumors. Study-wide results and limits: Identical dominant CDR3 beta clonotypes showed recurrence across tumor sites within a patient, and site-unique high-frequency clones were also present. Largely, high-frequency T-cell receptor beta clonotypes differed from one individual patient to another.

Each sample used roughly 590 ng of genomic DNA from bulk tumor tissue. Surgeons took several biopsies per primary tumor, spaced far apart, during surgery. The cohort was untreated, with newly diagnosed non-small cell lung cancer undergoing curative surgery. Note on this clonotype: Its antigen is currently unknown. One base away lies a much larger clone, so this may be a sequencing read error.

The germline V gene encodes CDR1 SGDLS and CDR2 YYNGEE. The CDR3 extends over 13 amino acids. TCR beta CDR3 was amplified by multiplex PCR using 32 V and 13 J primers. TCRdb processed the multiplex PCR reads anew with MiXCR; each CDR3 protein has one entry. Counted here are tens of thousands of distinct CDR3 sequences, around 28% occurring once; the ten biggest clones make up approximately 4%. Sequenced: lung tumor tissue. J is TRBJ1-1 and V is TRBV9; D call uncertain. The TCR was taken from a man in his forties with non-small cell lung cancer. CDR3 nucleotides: TGTGCCAGCAGCGTGGGTAGGCGCACTGAATCTTTCTTT. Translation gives CASSVGRRTESFF.